One and the same sample provided the 8 T cell receptor beta chains below, sequenced in a study of OX40 agonist ivuxolimab in advanced cancers. Sequencing was performed with immunoSEQ multiplex PCR; in TCRdb, only in-frame clones are kept and a portion is missing. Among almost 50,000 clones, less than 90% were seen once, and the ten largest hold about 50%. The sequencing used CD4+ or CD8+ T cells sorted from blood, collected in a trial of the OX40 agonist ivuxolimab. These receptors were taken from an adult with an advanced solid tumor such as melanoma, head and neck, liver or kidney cancer.

This chain uses TRBV27 with TRBJ2-3, with 9 bases that match TRBD1. This CDR3 comprises 16 residues. Per the germline V gene, CDR1 is MNHEY and CDR2 is SMNVEV (reference sequence). J was trimmed by 3 bases and V by 6 bases; bases with no gene match: 10. The CDR3 loop reads CASRPGRTGETDTQYF. CDR3 DNA: TGTGCCAGCAGGCCGGGACGGACAGGGGAAACAGATACGCAGTATTTT.

The V call is TRBV5-6, the J call TRBJ1-2; D remains unclear. The length of the CDR3 is 13 residues. Trimming left V 1 base short and J 8 bases short, with 12 bases between. Germline CDR1 and CDR2: SGHDT and YYEEEE. CDR3 bases: TGTGCCAGCAGCTTGAGAGATCCGGGCGGCTACACCTTC. Amino acids: CASSLRDPGGYTF. Together with reference TRBV5-6 and TRBJ1-2, the CDR3 gives the full variable domain: DAGVTQSPTHLIKTRGQQVTLRCSPKSGHDTVSWYQQALGQGPQFIFQYYEEEERQRGNFPDRFSGHQFPNYSSELNVNALLLGDSALYLCASSLRDPGGYTFGSGTRLTVV.

The chain joins TRBV7-6 to TRBJ2-3, with 7 bases that match TRBD1. CDR3 length: 14 residues. Germline trimming cut 5 bases from V and 0 bases from J; bases unmatched to any gene: 2. CDR1 is SGHVS, CDR2 FNYEAQ, per germline. The CDR3 bases are TGTGCCAGCAGCCGGGACAGCAGCACAGATACGCAGTATTTT. It encodes CASSRDSSTDTQYF.

V gene TRBV5-5 combines with J gene TRBJ1-4; no firm D call. Germline V gene lookup returns CDR1 SGHKS and CDR2 YYEKEE (reference sequence). The CDR3 is 15 residues long. Trimming removed 2 bases at V and 7 bases at J, with 15 bases between. In DNA, the CDR3 is TGTGCCAGCAGCTTCTCAGAAGGAGAGGTTGAAAAACTGTTTTTT. It is translated as CASSFSEGEVEKLFF.

CDR3 in DNA: TGCGCCAGCAGCAAGGACACGAACACTGAAGCTTTCTTT. Its protein is CASSKDTNTEAFF. The chain couples TRBV5-1 to TRBJ1-1, with a weak D call TRBD1 (5 bases). The CDR3 is made up of 13 amino acids. The germline V gene encodes CDR1 SGHRS and CDR2 YFSETQ. V was pared by 4 bases and J by 1 base, with 8 bases between.

The chain carries TRBV7-9 and TRBJ1-2, with a possible D match to TRBD1 (6 bases). This CDR3 has 14 residues. Trimming took off 0 bases at V and 3 bases at J, with 8 bases between the two ends. In germline, CDR1 is SEHNR, CDR2 FQNEAQ (reference sequence). The DNA for the CDR3 is TGTGCCAGCAGCTTAGCGGGGGCCCACTATGGCTACACCTTC. The encoded protein is CASSLAGAHYGYTF.

In regard to this clone: A read error may account for a junction end that differs from germline. The V gene is TRBV2, the J gene TRBJ2-5; no clear D. CDR3 length: 15 residues. The germline V gene has CDR1 SNHLY and CDR2 FYNNEI. For the CDR3, the DNA is TGTGCCAGCAGCGAAGACCGAAACACCAAGAAAACCCAGTACTTC. Translation: CASSEDRNTKKTQYF.

This clone occurred once. The V and J genes are TRBV6-5 and TRBJ1-5; the D gene is possibly TRBD1 (6 bases). The CDR3 is made up of 15 amino acids. CDR1 and CDR2 from the germline V gene are MNHEY and SVGAGI. Deletions cut 6 bases from V and 11 bases from J, with 23 bases between. CDR3 nucleotides: TGTGCCAGCAGCCGATGGAACCGGGGGCACGGGGCCCAGCATTTT. It translates to CASSRWNRGHGAQHF.